These 11 T cell receptor beta chains were all obtained from the same sample, sequenced in a study of blood T cell repertoires in COVID-19. Produced via immunoSEQ multiplex PCR; TCRdb's table is partial and in-frame only. The table includes approximately 270,000 clones, around 90% detected once. The sample comprised PBMCs or T cells enriched from blood (not recorded which). All receptors derive from a human donor in a cohort exposed to, infected with or recovered from COVID-19 (not recorded which). The donor label of this sample is uncertain.

Worth noting for this clone: Other nucleotide sequences in the sample specify the same CDR3. The V gene is TRBV7-2, the J gene TRBJ1-1; the D gene is possibly TRBD1 (5 bases). The CDR3 has 14 residues. The germline CDR1 and CDR2 sequences are SGHTA and FQGNSA. Trimming stripped 2 bases from V and 1 base from J, with 8 bases between. The CDR3 coding sequence is TGTGCCAGCAGCTTAAGGCAGGGGAACACTGAAGCTTTCTTT. As protein: CASSLRQGNTEAFF.

The chain employs TRBV7-9 and TRBJ1-5; D is undetermined. The CDR3 contains 18 residues. Germline-derived CDR1 and CDR2 are SEHNR and FQNEAQ (reference sequence). V was shortened by 1 base and J by 3 bases, with 19 bases between the two germline ends. The CDR3 here is CASSLGTGPSRDNQPQHF. The CDR3 region has the DNA TGTGCCAGCAGCTTAGGTACGGGCCCTAGCCGTGACAATCAGCCCCAGCATTTT.

This sequence joins TRBV7-6 and TRBJ1-2; 8 bases fit TRBD1. The junction had 3 bases not matched to a gene; V was cut back by 5 bases and J by 4 bases. CDR3 length equals 13 residues. Germline values: CDR1 SGHVS, CDR2 FNYEAQ. CDR3 protein: CASSLDRGYGYTF. The CDR3 nucleotides read TGTGCCAGCAGCCTTGACAGGGGCTATGGCTACACCTTC.

This sequence joins TRBV19 and TRBJ1-1; D uncertain. Germline loops: CDR1 LNHDA, CDR2 SQIVND (reference sequence). CDR3 length: 12 residues. The V end lost 8 bases, the J end lost 8 bases, and 15 bases lay between the germline ends. CDR3 in amino acids: CASHPGRAEAFF. CDR3 DNA sequence: TGTGCCAGTCACCCGGGGAGAGCAGAAGCTTTCTTT.

The chain couples TRBV19 to TRBJ1-5; 7 nucleotides line up with TRBD1. CDR1 and CDR2 from the germline V gene are LNHDA and SQIVND (reference sequence). CDR3 size: 17 residues. CDR3: CASKGAGGTNSNQPQHF. CDR3 sequence (DNA): TGTGCTTCAAAGGGGGCAGGGGGAACTAATAGCAATCAGCCCCAGCATTTT. Based on the CDR3 plus reference TRBV19 and TRBJ1-5, the full variable domain is DGGITQSPKYLFRKEGQNVTLSCEQNLNHDAMYWYRQDPGQGLRLIYYSQIVNDFQKGDIAEGYSVSREKKESFPLTVTSAQKNPTAFYLCASKGAGGTNSNQPQHFGDGTRLSIL.

This chain joins TRBV19 and TRBJ1-6, with 7 bases lining up with TRBD1. J was trimmed by 0 bases and V by 6 bases; bases with no gene match: 5. Per germline, CDR1 LNHDA and CDR2 SQIVND (reference sequence). The CDR3 totals 16 residues. In DNA, the CDR3 is TGTGCCAGTAGCCTCAGGGGGACCTCCTATAATTCACCCCTCCACTTT. Its translation: CASSLRGTSYNSPLHF.

The chain carries TRBV12-3 or TRBV12-4 and TRBJ1-2; weak D call: TRBD1 (5 bases). This CDR3 contains 13 residues. V lost 5 bases and J 3 bases, leaving 10 bases between the germline ends. The CDR3 DNA sequence: TGTGCCAGCAGTATCGACAGCCACTATGGCTACACCTTC. Residues: CASSIDSHYGYTF.

Written as DNA, the CDR3 is TGTGCCAGCAGCACGAGTGGAAACACCATATATTTT. This gives the protein CASSTSGNTIYF. V usage is TRBV13 and J usage is TRBJ1-3; D is unclear. The CDR3 is 12 residues long. The germline V gene has CDR1 PRHDT and CDR2 FYEKMQ (reference sequence). V was pared by 5 bases and J by 3 bases, with 5 bases between.

The chain joins TRBV6-1 to TRBJ1-5, with D perhaps TRBD1 (6 bases). In germline, CDR1 is MNHNS, CDR2 SASEGT. The CDR3 is 16 amino acids. The V and J ends lost 2 bases and 3 bases respectively, with 14 bases between them. DNA for the CDR3: TGTGCCAGCAGTGAACCGGGACACACTTTCAATCAGCCCCAGCATTTT. It specifies CASSEPGHTFNQPQHF.

This clone was counted many times. This sequence joins TRBV5-1 and TRBJ1-2; 10 nucleotides agree with TRBD1. CDR1 and CDR2 from the germline V gene are SGHRS and YFSETQ. The trim removed 1 base at V and 4 bases at J, leaving 7 bases unmatched. The CDR3 loop spans 16 amino acids. This CDR3 reads CASSLNSGQGGYGYTF. DNA of the CDR3: TGCGCCAGCAGCTTGAATTCCGGACAGGGGGGCTATGGCTACACCTTC.

The chain employs TRBV5-5 and TRBJ2-7; maybe TRBD1 (6 bases). The V and J ends lost 0 bases and 4 bases respectively, with 14 bases between them. Germline values: CDR1 SGHKS, CDR2 YYEKEE (reference sequence). The CDR3 has 15 residues. The CDR3 DNA follows: TGTGCCAGCAGCTTGGCGCCAGGGGAATCATACGAGCAGTACTTC. Translated: CASSLAPGESYEQYF.